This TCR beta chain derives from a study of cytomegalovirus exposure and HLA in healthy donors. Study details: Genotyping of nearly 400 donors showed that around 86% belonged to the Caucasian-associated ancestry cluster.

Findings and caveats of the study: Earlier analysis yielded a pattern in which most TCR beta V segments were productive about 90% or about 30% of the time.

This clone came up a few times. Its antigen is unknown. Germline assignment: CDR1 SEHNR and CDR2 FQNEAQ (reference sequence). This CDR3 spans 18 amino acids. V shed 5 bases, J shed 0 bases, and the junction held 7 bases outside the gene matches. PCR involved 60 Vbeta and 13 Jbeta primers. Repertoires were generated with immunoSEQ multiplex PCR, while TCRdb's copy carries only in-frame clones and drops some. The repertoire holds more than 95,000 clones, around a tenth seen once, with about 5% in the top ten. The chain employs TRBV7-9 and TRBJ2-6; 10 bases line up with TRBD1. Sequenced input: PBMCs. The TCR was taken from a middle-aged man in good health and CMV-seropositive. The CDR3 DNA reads TGTGCCAGCAGCGGATGGACAGGGGGTACCTCTGGGGCCAACGTCCTGACTTTC. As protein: CASSGWTGGTSGANVLTF.